A selection of T cell receptor beta chains follows, all from one sample in a study of CD8+CD57+ T cells in acquired aplastic anemia. TCRdb used MiXCR to reprocess the reads, holding one entry per CDR3 protein. Among around 200,000 distinct CDR3 sequences listed, about half were seen once. Sequencing input: sorted CD4+, CD8+, or CD8+CD57+ T cells (not recorded which) from PBMCs. These TCRs come from a human donor with aplastic anemia. The CDR3 runs from the conserved cysteine through the conserved F or W. A D gene is named only where the DNA matches it firmly. Part of the rows lack a size; the others show once, few, many or a class for expanded clones.

V	D	size	J	DNA	CDR3
TRBV29-1	NA	few	TRBJ1-1	TGCAGCGTTGAAGATCTGGCTGAAGCTTTCTTT	CSVEDLAEAFF
TRBV20-1	NA	NA	TRBJ2-3	TGCAGTGCTAGCTACGGGAGTAACACAGATACGCAGTATTTT	CSASYGSNTDTQYF
TRBV5-5	NA	once	TRBJ2-1	TGTGCCAGCAGCTTGGCCCGCGGGGTTGGCGGCAATGAGCAGTTCTTC	CASSLARGVGGNEQFF
TRBV2	TRBD1	NA	TRBJ1-4	TGTGCCAGCAGACGGGACAGGGGACAAGAAAAACTGTTTTTT	CASRRDRGQEKLFF
TRBV20-1	NA	NA	TRBJ1-2	TGCAGTGCTAGAGATCCCAGGGGAGGCTATGGCTACACCTTC	CSARDPRGGYGYTF
TRBV20-1	NA	NA	TRBJ1-2	TGCAGTGCTCGAGATCGACAGTACTATGGCTACACCTTC	CSARDRQYYGYTF
TRBV24-1	TRBD1	once	TRBJ2-3	TGTGCCACCAGTGTGGGACAGGGCATAAGCACAGATACGCAGTATTTT	CATSVGQGISTDTQYF
TRBV4-3	NA	NA	TRBJ2-2	TGCGCCAGCAGCCGGACATCGCAGGCTTACACCGGGGAGCTGTTTTTT	CASSRTSQAYTGELFF
TRBV11-1	NA	NA	TRBJ1-4	TGTGCCAGCAGCTTGTTAACAGGGAATGAAAAACTGTTTTTT	CASSLLTGNEKLFF
TRBV19	NA	many	TRBJ1-5	TGTGCCAGTAGTTCGTTAGGCGCAGGGGATCAGCCCCAGCATTTT	CASSSLGAGDQPQHF
TRBV4-1	NA	many	TRBJ1-5	TGCGCCAGCAGCCAAGATCACGGTGATCAGCCCCAGCATTTT	CASSQDHGDQPQHF
TRBV5-4	NA	NA	TRBJ2-1	TGTGCCAGCAGTTCAAAGGTGGCGGGACCATACAATGAGCAGTTCTTC	CASSSKVAGPYNEQFF
TRBV15	NA	many	TRBJ2-2	TGTGCCACCAGCAGAGACCCCTTATACACCGGGGAGCTGTTTTTT	CATSRDPLYTGELFF
TRBV29-1	NA	few	TRBJ2-1	TGCACAACCCTAGGGACCGCACGGAGCAATGAGCAGTTCTTC	CTTLGTARSNEQFF
TRBV20-1	TRBD2	NA	TRBJ2-7	TGCAGTGCTAGAGGAACTAGCGGGATTTTCTACGAGCAGTACTTC	CSARGTSGIFYEQYF
TRBV24-1	NA	few	TRBJ2-2	TGTGCCACCAGGGATCCCACCGGGGAGCTGTTTTTT	CATRDPTGELFF
TRBV10-3	NA	few	TRBJ1-4	TGTGCCATCAGTGAGGACAAGGGTACTGAAAAACTGTTTTTT	CAISEDKGTEKLFF
TRBV24-1	NA	NA	TRBJ1-3	TGTGCCACCAGTGAACGAAACACCATATATTTT	CATSERNTIYF
TRBV12-5	NA	NA	TRBJ2-2	TGTGCTGGTGGTCCTAGGGACGACTTGAACACCGGGGAGCTGTTTTTT	CAGGPRDDLNTGELFF
TRBV7-8	NA	NA	TRBJ2-3	TGTGCCAGCAGCTTAGCGGGATGGACAGATACGCAGTATTTT	CASSLAGWTDTQYF
TRBV9	NA	many	TRBJ1-1	TGTGCCAGCAGCGTAGACACTCTGGGCACTGAAGCTTTCTTT	CASSVDTLGTEAFF
TRBV10-3	NA	NA	TRBJ1-6	TGTGCCATCAGCGCCGGGGGCTCCTATAATTCACCCCTCCACTTT	CAISAGGSYNSPLHF
TRBV10-2	TRBD1	NA	TRBJ2-7	TGCGCCACCCAAACTCTCGACAGGGCTCCCTACGAGCAGTACTTC	CATQTLDRAPYEQYF
TRBV9	TRBD2	few	TRBJ2-2	TGTGCCAGCAGCGTAGGATCGGTTAGCGGGGGGCCGGGGACCGGGGAGCTGTTTTTT	CASSVGSVSGGPGTGELFF
TRBV7-6	TRBD1	NA	TRBJ2-3	TGTGCCAGCAGCTCAGCTTTCGGGGGACAGGGGACAGATACGCAGTATTTT	CASSSAFGGQGTDTQYF
TRBV19	NA	NA	TRBJ1-5	TGTGCCAGTAGTGGAGGACAGCGCAATCAGCCCCAGCATTTT	CASSGGQRNQPQHF
TRBV10-3	TRBD2	NA	TRBJ2-1	TGTGCCATCAGTGTCGGCGGGGGGACCAACAATGAGCAGTTCTTC	CAISVGGGTNNEQFF
TRBV6-1	NA	many	TRBJ1-6	TGTGCCAGCACAGACAGTTATAATTCACCCCTCCACTTT	CASTDSYNSPLHF
TRBV19	NA	many	TRBJ1-5	TGTGCCAGTACCGCGGCAGGGTCATATCAGCCCCAGCATTTT	CASTAAGSYQPQHF
TRBV7-2	NA	NA	TRBJ1-1	TGTGCCAGCAGCTTAACAGCCATGAACACTGAAGCTTTCTTT	CASSLTAMNTEAFF
TRBV20-1	NA	NA	TRBJ2-1	TGCAGTGCTAGAGATCGGGCAGGGCCCTACAATGAGCAGTTCTTC	CSARDRAGPYNEQFF
TRBV20-1	TRBD2	NA	TRBJ2-7	TGCAGTGCTAGTTGGGAGGGCCACACCTACGAGCAGTACTTC	CSASWEGHTYEQYF
TRBV20-1	NA	NA	TRBJ1-1	TGCAGTGCTAGAGTAGCAAACATGAACACTGAAGCTTTCTTT	CSARVANMNTEAFF
TRBV20-1	TRBD2	NA	TRBJ2-7	TGCAGTGCTAGGGATCGGGGGGATTTCTACGAGCAGTACTTC	CSARDRGDFYEQYF
TRBV2	TRBD1	NA	TRBJ1-6	TGTGCCAGCTCAACCGGGACAGGGGATAATTCACCCCTCCACTTT	CASSTGTGDNSPLHF
TRBV11-1	NA	NA	TRBJ2-3	TGTGCCAGCAGCTTACAACCAGATACGCAGTATTTT	CASSLQPDTQYF
TRBV19	NA	NA	TRBJ1-6	TGTGCCAGTAGTGTCCCGGAAACCGATTCACCCCTCCACTTT	CASSVPETDSPLHF
TRBV20-1	TRBD1	NA	TRBJ2-3	TGCAGTGCTAACCTGGACAGGGGATCAGATACGCAGTATTTT	CSANLDRGSDTQYF
TRBV12-3/TRBV12-4	TRBD2	many	TRBJ2-5	TGTGCCTCCTCGGGGGGGCAGCAAGAGACCCAGTACTTC	CASSGGQQETQYF
TRBV9	NA	NA	TRBJ2-7	TGTGCCAGCAGCGTAGGACAGTCGACCTGCGAACAGTACTTC	CASSVGQSTCEQYF
TRBV19	TRBD1	many	TRBJ1-1	TGTGCCAGTAGTACCCGACAGGGGATGTACACTGAAGCTTTCTTT	CASSTRQGMYTEAFF
TRBV20-1	NA	many	TRBJ2-3	TGCAGTGCTAGAGATGACCAGTCCCGGCAGTATTTT	CSARDDQSRQYF
TRBV19	NA	NA	TRBJ2-7	TGTGCCAGTAGTAGGGCAGGGGAAGCTTCCTACGAGCAGTACTTC	CASSRAGEASYEQYF
TRBV5-6	TRBD2	many	TRBJ2-7	TGTGCCAGCAGCGTCGGGGGGGAGCAGTACTTC	CASSVGGEQYF